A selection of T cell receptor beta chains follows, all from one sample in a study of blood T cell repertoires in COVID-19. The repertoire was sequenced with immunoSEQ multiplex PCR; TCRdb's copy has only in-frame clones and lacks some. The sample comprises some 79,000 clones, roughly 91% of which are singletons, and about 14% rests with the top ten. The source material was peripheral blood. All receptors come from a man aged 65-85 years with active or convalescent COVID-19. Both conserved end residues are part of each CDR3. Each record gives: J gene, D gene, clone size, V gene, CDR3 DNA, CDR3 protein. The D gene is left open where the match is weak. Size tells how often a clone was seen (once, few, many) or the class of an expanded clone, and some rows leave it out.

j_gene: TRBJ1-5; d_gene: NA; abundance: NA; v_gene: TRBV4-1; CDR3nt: TGCGCCAGCAGCCAATATACAGATAGCAATCAGCCCCAGCATTTT; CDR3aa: CASSQYTDSNQPQHF
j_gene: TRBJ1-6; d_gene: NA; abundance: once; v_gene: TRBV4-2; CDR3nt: TGTGCCAGCGCGGCCCTCACAGGGTATAATTCACCCCTCCACTTT; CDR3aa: CASAALTGYNSPLHF
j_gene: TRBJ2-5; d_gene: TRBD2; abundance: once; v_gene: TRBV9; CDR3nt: TGTGCCAGCAGCGTCGGCGGGAGGAACCAAGGAGAGACCCAGTACTTC; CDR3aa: CASSVGGRNQGETQYF
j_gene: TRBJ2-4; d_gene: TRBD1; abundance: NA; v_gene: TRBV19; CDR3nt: TGTGCCAGTGGAAAGAAGCCGGGACAGGGGGCAGACATTCAGTACTTC; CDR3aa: CASGKKPGQGADIQYF
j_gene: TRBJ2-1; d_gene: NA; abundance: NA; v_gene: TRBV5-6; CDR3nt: TGTGCCAGCAGCTTGAGCGGCTCTTGGGTCCACAATGAGCAGTTCTTC; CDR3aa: CASSLSGSWVHNEQFF
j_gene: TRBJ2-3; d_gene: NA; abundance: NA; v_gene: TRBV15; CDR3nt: TGTGCCACCAGCAGAGACAGGACTAGCACAGATACGCAGTATTTT; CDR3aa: CATSRDRTSTDTQYF
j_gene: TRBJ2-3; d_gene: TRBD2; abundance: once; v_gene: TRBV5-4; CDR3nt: TGTGCCAGCAGCTTGGGCGGGAGCAGCCGAGATACGCAGTATTTT; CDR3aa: CASSLGGSSRDTQYF
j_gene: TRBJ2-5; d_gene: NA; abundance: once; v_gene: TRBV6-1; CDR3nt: TGTGCCAGCAGTGATGGATTCGTGGGCCGTGAGACCCAGTACTTC; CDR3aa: CASSDGFVGRETQYF
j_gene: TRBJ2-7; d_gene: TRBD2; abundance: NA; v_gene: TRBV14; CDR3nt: TGTGCCAGCAGCCAAAGGAGCGGGAGCCCCTTCGACGAGCAGTACTTC; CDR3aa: CASSQRSGSPFDEQYF
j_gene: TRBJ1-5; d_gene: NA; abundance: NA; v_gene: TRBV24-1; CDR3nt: TGTGCCACCAGTGCTACCGGCGGCCAGCCCCAGCATTTT; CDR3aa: CATSATGGQPQHF
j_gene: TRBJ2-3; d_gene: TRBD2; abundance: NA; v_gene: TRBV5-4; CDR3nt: TGTGCCAGCAGCCCCCTCGACCGGGCGGGGGACACAGATACGCAGTATTTT; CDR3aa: CASSPLDRAGDTDTQYF
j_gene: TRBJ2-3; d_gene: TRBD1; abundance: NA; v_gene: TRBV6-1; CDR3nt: TGTGCCAGCAGTGAACCCGGACAGGTTGGCACAGATACGCAGTATTTT; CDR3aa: CASSEPGQVGTDTQYF
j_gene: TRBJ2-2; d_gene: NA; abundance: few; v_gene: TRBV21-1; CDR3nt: TGTGCCAGCAGCACTCGGGACAGGGAGGGCACCGGGGAGCTGTTTTTT; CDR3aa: CASSTRDREGTGELFF
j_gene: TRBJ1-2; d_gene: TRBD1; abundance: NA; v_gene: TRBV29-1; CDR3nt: TGCAGCGTCCAGACAGGGGCTTACAACTATGGCTACACCTTC; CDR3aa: CSVQTGAYNYGYTF
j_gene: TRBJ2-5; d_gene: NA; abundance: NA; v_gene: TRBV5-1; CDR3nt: TGCGCCAGCAGCTTGGGTCTTATAGTGCAGGGAGAGACCCAGTACTTC; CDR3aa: CASSLGLIVQGETQYF
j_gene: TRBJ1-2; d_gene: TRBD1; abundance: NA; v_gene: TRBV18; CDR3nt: TGTGCCAGCTCACGCGGGACAGGGGAAGGCTACACCTTC; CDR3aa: CASSRGTGEGYTF
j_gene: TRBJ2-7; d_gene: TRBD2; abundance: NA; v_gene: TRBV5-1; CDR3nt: TGCGCCAGCAGCCGGACTAGCGGGACCTCCTACGAGCAGTACTTC; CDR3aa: CASSRTSGTSYEQYF
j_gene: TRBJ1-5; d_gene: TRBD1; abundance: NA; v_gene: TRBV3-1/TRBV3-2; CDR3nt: TGTGCCAGCAGCCAGACAGGGGGCGGACAGCCCCAGCATTTT; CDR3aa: CASSQTGGGQPQHF
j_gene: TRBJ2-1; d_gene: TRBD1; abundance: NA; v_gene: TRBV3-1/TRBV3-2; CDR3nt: TGTGCCAGCAGCCCGGACCGGGACAGATACAATGAGCAGTTCTTC; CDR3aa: CASSPDRDRYNEQFF
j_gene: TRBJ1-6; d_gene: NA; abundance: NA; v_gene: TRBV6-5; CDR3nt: TGTGCCAGCAGTTACTCTTGGGACTTAAATTCACCCCTCCACTTT; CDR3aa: CASSYSWDLNSPLHF
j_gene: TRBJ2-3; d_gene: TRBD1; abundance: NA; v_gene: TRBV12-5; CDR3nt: TGTGCTAGTGGTTTGGGACAGGGGAGAACAGATACGCAGTATTTT; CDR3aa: CASGLGQGRTDTQYF
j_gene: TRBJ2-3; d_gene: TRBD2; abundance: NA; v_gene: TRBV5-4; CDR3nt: TGTGCCAGCACCCAAGGACTAGCGGTGGGGGGGACGCAGTATTTT; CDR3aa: CASTQGLAVGGTQYF
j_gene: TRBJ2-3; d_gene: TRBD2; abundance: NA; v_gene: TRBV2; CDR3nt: TGTGCCAGCAGTTACGGACTAGCTGGGGGCGCAGATACGCAGTATTTT; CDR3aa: CASSYGLAGGADTQYF
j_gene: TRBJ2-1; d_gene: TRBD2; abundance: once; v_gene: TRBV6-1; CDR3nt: TGTGCCAGCAGTGCGAGAAGGTTAGCGGGAGCGGGCAATGAGCAGTTCTTC; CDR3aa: CASSARRLAGAGNEQFF
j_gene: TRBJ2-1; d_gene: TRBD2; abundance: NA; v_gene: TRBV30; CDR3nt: TGTGCCTGGAGTGTAGGGTTAGCGGGAGGCAATGAGCAGTTCTTC; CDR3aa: CAWSVGLAGGNEQFF
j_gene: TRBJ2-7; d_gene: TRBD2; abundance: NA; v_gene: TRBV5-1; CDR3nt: TGCGCCAGCAGCAAGCCGGGACTAGCGGCCTACGAGCAGTACTTC; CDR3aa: CASSKPGLAAYEQYF
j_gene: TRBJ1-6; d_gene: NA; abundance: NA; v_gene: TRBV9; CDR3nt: TGTGCCAGCAGTCAGACAGTCCTCAAGGATAATTCACCCCTCCACTTT; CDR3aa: CASSQTVLKDNSPLHF
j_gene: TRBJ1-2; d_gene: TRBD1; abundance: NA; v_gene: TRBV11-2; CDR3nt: TGTGCCAGCAGCGCCCAGACAGGGGGCCTTGACGGCTACACCTTC; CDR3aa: CASSAQTGGLDGYTF
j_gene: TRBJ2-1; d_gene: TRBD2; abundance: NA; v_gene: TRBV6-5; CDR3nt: TGTGCCAGCAGTACCAAGGGGACTACTAACAATGAGCAGTTCTTC; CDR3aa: CASSTKGTTNNEQFF
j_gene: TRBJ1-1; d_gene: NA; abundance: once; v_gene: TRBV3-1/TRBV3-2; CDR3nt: TGTGCCAGCAGCCGCACCCCTAGCCAGGCTGAAGCTTTCTTT; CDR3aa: CASSRTPSQAEAFF
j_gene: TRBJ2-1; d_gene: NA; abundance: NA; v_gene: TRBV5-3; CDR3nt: TGTGCCAGAAGCTTGGACACCGGGACTTCAGTGTCAAATGAGCAGTTCTTC; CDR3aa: CARSLDTGTSVSNEQFF
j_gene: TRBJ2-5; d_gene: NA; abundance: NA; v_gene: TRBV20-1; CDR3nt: TGCAGTGCTAGTTATAGGAGCGGGGAGACCCAGTACTTC; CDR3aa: CSASYRSGETQYF